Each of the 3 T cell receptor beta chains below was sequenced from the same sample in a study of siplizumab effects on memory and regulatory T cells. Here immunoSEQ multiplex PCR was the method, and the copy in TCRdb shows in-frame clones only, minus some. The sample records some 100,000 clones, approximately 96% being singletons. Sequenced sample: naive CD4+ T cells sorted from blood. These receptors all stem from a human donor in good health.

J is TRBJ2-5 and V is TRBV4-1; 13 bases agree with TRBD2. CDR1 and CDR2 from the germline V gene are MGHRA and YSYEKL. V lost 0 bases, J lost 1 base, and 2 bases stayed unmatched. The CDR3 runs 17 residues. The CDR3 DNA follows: TGCGCCAGCAGCCAAGATAGGACTAGCGGGGGCCAAGAGACCCAGTACTTC. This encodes CASSQDRTSGGQETQYF.

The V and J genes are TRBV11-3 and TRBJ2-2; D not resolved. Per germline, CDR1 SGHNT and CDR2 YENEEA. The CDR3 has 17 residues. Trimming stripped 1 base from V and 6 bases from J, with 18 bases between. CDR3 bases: TGTGCCAGCAGCTTAGTTGGGCTGACCACCTTCGCCGGGGAGCTGTTTTTT. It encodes CASSLVGLTTFAGELFF.

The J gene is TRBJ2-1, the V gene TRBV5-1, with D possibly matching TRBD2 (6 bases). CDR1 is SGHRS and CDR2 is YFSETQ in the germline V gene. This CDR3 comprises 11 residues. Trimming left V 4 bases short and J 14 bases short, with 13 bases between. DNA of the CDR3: TGCGCCAGCAGCGCGTCCGGGACTGAGTTCTTC. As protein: CASSASGTEFF.